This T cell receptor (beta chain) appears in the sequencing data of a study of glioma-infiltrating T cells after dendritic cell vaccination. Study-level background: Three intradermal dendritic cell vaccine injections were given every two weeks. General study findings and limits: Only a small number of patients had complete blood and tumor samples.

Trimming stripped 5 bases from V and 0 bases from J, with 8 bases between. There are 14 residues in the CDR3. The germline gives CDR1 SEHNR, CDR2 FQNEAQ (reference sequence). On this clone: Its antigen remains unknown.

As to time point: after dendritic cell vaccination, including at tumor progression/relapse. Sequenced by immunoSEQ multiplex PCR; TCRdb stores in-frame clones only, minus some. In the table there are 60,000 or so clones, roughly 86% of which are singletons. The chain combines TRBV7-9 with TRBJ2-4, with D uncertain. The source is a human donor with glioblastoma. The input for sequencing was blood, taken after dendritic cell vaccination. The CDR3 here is CASSPLLAKNIQYF. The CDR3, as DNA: TGTGCCAGCAGCCCCCTCCTAGCCAAAAACATTCAGTACTTC.